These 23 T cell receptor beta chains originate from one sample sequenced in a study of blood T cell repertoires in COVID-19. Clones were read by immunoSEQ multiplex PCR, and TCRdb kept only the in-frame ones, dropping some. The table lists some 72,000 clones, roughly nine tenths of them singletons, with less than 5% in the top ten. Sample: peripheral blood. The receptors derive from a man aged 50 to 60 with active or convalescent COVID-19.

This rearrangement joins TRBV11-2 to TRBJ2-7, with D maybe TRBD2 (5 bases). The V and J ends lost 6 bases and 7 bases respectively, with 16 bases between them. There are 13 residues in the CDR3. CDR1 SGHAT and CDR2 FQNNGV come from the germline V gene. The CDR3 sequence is CASSWTDLREQYF. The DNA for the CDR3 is TGTGCCAGCAGTTGGACTGACCTACGAGAGCAGTACTTC. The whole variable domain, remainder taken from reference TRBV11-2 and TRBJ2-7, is EAGVAQSPRYKIIEKRQSVAFWCNPISGHATLYWYQQILGQGPKLLIQFQNNGVVDDSQLPKDRFSAERLKGVDSTLKIQPAKLEDSAVYLCASSWTDLREQYFGPGTRLTVT.

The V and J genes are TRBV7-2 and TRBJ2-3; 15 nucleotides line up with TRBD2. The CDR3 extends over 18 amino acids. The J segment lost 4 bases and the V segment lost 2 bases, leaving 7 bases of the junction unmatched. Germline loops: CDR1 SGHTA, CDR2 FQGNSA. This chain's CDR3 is CASSLSGLAGGPSDTQYF. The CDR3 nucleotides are TGTGCCAGCAGCTTATCAGGACTAGCGGGGGGGCCGTCAGATACGCAGTATTTT.

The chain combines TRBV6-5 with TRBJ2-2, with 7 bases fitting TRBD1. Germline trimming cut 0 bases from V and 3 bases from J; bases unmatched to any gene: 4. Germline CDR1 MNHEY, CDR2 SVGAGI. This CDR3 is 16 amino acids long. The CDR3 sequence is CASSYSWGTDTGELFF. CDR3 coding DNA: TGTGCCAGCAGTTACTCTTGGGGGACAGACACCGGGGAGCTGTTTTTT.

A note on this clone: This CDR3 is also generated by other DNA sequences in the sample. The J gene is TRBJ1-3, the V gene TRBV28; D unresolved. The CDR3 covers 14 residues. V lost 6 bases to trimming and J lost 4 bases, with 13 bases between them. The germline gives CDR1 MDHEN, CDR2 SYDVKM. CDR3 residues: CASRKTGSGNTIYF. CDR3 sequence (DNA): TGTGCCAGCAGAAAAACGGGATCCGGAAACACCATATATTTT.

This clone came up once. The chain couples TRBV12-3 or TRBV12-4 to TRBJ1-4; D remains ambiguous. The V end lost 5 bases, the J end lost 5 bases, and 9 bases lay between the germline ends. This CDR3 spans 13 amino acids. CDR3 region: CASSPPGNEKLFF. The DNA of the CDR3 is TGTGCCAGCAGTCCCCCGGGGAATGAAAAACTGTTTTTT.

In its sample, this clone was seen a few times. The CDR3: CATSDLPGTSGGATDTQYF. The DNA of the CDR3 is TGTGCCACCAGTGATTTGCCGGGGACTAGCGGGGGGGCTACAGATACGCAGTATTTT. The V and J genes are TRBV24-1 and TRBJ2-3, with 16 positions matching TRBD2. Germline lookup yields CDR1 KGHDR and CDR2 SFDVKD. CDR3 size: 19 residues. The ends lost 0 bases at V and 3 bases at J; junction bases unmatched: 5.

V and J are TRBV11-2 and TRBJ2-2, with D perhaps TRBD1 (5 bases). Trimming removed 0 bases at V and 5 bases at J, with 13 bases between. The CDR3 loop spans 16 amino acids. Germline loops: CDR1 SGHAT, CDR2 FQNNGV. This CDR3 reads CASSLDFPAGTGELFF. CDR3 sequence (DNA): TGTGCCAGCAGCTTAGATTTCCCGGCAGGGACCGGGGAGCTGTTTTTT.

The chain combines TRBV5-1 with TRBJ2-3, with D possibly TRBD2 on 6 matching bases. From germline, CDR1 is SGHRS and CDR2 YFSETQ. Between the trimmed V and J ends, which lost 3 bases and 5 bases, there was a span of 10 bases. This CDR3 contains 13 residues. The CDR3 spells CASSSRRGDTQYF. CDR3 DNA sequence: TGCGCCAGCAGCTCACGGAGGGGAGATACGCAGTATTTT.

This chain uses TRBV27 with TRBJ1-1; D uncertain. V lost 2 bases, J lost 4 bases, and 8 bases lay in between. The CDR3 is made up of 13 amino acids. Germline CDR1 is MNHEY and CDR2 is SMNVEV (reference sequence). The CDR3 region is CASSLRETTEAFF. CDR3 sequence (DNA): TGTGCCAGCAGTTTAAGGGAGACCACTGAAGCTTTCTTT.

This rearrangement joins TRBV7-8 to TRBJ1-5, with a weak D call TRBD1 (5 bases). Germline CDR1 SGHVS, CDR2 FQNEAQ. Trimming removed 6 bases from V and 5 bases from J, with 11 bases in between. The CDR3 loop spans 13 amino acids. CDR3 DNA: TGTGCCAGCAGTTATTTACAGGATCAGCCCCAGCATTTT. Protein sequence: CASSYLQDQPQHF.

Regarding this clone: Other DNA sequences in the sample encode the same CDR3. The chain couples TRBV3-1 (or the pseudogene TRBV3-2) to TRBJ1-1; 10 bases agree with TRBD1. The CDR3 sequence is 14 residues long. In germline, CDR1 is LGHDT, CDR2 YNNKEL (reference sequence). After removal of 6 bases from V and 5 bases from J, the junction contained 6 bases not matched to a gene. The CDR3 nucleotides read TGTGCCAGCAGTCTGGGACAGGGGAGGACTGAAGCTTTCTTT. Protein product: CASSLGQGRTEAFF.

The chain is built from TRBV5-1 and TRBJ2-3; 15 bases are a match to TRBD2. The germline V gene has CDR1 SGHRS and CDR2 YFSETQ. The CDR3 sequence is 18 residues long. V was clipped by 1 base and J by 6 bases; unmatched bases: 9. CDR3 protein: CASSLRGTSGGQRDTQYF. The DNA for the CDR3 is TGCGCCAGCAGCTTGCGAGGGACTAGCGGGGGGCAGCGGGATACGCAGTATTTT.

CDR3 in DNA: TGTGCCAGCAGTTACCCCGACAGGCCCTACGAGCAGTACTTC. Amino acids: CASSYPDRPYEQYF. This sequence joins TRBV6-2 or TRBV6-3 and TRBJ2-7; D is possibly TRBD1 (6 bases). Trimming removed 2 bases at V and 2 bases at J, with 10 bases between. Germline CDR1 and CDR2: MNHEY and SVGEGT. The CDR3 contains 14 residues.

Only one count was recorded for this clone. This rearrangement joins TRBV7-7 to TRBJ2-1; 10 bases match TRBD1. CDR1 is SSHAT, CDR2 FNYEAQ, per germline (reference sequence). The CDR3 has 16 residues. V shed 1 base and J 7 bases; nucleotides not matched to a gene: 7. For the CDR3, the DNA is TGTGCCAGCAGCTTAGGTGGTGGGGACAGGGGAAATGAGCAGTTCTTC. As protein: CASSLGGGDRGNEQFF.

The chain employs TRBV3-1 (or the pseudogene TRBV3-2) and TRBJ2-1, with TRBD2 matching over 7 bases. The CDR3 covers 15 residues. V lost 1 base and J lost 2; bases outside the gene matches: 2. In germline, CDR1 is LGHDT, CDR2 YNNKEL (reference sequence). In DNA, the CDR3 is TGTGCCAGCAGCCAAGTGCGGGGGACCTACAATGAGCAGTTCTTC. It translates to CASSQVRGTYNEQFF.

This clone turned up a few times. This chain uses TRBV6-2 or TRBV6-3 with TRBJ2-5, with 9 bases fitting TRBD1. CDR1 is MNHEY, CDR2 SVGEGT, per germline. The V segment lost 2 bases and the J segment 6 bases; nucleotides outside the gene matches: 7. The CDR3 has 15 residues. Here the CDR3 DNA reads TGTGCCAGCAGTTACACGACGACAGGGGGGAAGACCCAGTACTTC. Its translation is CASSYTTTGGKTQYF.

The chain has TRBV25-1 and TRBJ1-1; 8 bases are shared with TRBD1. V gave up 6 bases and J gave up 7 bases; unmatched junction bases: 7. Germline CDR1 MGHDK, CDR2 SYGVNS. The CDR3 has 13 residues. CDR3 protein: CASRDRVRDEAFF. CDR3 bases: TGTGCCAGCAGGGACAGGGTCAGGGATGAAGCTTTCTTT.

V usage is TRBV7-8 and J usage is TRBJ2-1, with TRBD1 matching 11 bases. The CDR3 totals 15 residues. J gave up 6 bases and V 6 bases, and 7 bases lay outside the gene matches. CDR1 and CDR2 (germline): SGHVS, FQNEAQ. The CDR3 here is CASRTGTGGFNEQFF. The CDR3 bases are TGTGCCAGCAGAACCGGGACAGGGGGTTTCAATGAGCAGTTCTTC.

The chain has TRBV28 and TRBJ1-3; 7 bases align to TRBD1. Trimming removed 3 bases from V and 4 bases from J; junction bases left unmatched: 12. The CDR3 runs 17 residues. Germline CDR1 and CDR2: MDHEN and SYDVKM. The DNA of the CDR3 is TGTGCCAGCAGTTTGAGTCAGGGACAGCGTGGAGGAAACACCATATATTTT. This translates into CASSLSQGQRGGNTIYF. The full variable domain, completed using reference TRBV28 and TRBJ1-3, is DVKVTQSSRYLVKRTGEKVFLECVQDMDHENMFWYRQDPGLGLRLIYFSYDVKMKEKGDIPEGYSVSREKKERFSLILESASTNQTSMYLCASSLSQGQRGGNTIYFGEGSWLTVV.

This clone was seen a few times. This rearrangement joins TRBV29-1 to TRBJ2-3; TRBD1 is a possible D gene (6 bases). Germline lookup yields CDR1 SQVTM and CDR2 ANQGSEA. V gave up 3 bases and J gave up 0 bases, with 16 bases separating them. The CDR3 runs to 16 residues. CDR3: CSVDSVTGQSTDTQYF. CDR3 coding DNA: TGCAGCGTTGACTCTGTAACAGGGCAAAGCACAGATACGCAGTATTTT.

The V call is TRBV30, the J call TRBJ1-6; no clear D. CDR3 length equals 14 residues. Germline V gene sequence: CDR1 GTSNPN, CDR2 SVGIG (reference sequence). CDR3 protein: CATRGSSYNSPLHF. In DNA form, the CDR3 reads TGTGCGACCCGAGGATCGTCCTATAATTCACCCCTCCACTTT.

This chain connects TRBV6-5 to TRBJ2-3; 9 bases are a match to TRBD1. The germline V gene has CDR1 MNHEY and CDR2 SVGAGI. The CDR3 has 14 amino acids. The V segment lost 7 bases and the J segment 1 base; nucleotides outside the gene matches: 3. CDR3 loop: CASTGTGRTDTQYF. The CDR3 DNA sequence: TGTGCCAGCACGGGGACAGGGCGCACAGATACGCAGTATTTT.

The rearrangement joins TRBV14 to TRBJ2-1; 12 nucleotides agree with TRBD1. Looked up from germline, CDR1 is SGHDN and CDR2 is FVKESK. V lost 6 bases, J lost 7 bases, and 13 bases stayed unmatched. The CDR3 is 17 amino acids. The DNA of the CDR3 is TGTGCCAGCAGTCACAACCCCCGGGACAGGGGGCTAAATGAGCAGTTCTTC. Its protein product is CASSHNPRDRGLNEQFF.